The 23 T cell receptor beta chains presented below share a single source sample, sequenced in a study of blood T cell repertoires in COVID-19. Method: immunoSEQ multiplex PCR; TCRdb's copy keeps in-frame clones and lacks some. The sample consists of 190,000 or so clones, 65% to 85% of them appearing once. The specimen was PBMCs or T cells enriched from blood (not recorded which). All receptors come from a man aged 35 to 55 who had recovered from COVID-19.

J is TRBJ2-5 and V is TRBV6-5, with 10 bases matching TRBD2. Germline CDR1 reads MNHEY; CDR2 reads SVGAGI. The ends lost 8 bases at V and 5 bases at J; junction bases unmatched: 8. The CDR3 is 14 amino acids. Here the CDR3 DNA reads TGTGCCAGCGGACCTACTAGCGGGGCTGAGACCCAGTACTTC. Its protein product is CASGPTSGAETQYF.

The chain couples TRBV7-9 to TRBJ1-2, with D possibly TRBD1 on 5 matching bases. Germline V gives CDR1 SEHNR, CDR2 FQNEAQ (reference sequence). The V and J ends lost 7 bases and 6 bases respectively, with 15 bases between them. This CDR3 comprises 13 residues. CDR3 loop: CASTLDTIHGYTF. CDR3 coding DNA: TGTGCCAGCACCCTGGACACTATCCATGGCTACACCTTC.

This clone is a singleton in its sample. The V and J genes are TRBV7-9 and TRBJ2-1; 13 positions match TRBD2. The CDR3 runs 17 residues. Germline V gene sequence: CDR1 SEHNR, CDR2 FQNEAQ (reference sequence). V lost 5 bases to trimming and J lost 3 bases; unmatched junction nucleotides: 7. The CDR3 sequence is CASSPRTSGGNYNEQFF. The CDR3 DNA reads TGTGCCAGCAGCCCCCGGACTAGCGGGGGAAACTACAATGAGCAGTTCTTC.

J is TRBJ1-3 and V is TRBV15; unclear D gene. CDR3 size: 15 residues. Trimming stripped 0 bases from V and 4 bases from J, with 10 bases between. Germline CDR1 reads LNHNV; CDR2 reads YYDKDF (reference sequence). DNA for the CDR3: TGTGCCACCAGCAGAGATTCCACAGCCGGAAACACCATATATTTT. Translating it yields CATSRDSTAGNTIYF.

This clone was counted a few times. The V call is TRBV7-3, the J call TRBJ1-1; a possible D gene is TRBD1 (5 bases). CDR1 is SGHTA and CDR2 is FQGTGA in the germline V gene. V was cut by 1 base and J by 3 bases, with 9 bases left in between. The CDR3 totals 14 residues. The CDR3: CASSLKGRDTEAFF. CDR3 coding DNA: TGTGCCAGCAGCTTAAAGGGCAGGGACACTGAAGCTTTCTTT.

The J gene is TRBJ1-5, the V gene TRBV28; the D is unclear. V was trimmed by 5 bases and J by 4 bases, leaving 9 bases between them. From germline, CDR1 is MDHEN and CDR2 SYDVKM. The CDR3 contains 13 residues. CDR3 residues: CASSPSGNQPQHF. CDR3 nucleotides: TGTGCCAGCAGTCCGTCAGGAAATCAGCCCCAGCATTTT.

The chain joins TRBV7-8 to TRBJ1-5; D is undetermined. Germline V gene lookup returns CDR1 SGHVS and CDR2 FQNEAQ. The V and J ends lost 1 base and 0 bases respectively, with 10 bases between them. This CDR3 has 16 residues. The CDR3 protein is CASSLDRDYSNQPQHF. DNA of the CDR3: TGTGCCAGCAGCTTAGACCGGGATTATAGCAATCAGCCCCAGCATTTT.

This chain uses TRBV27 with TRBJ1-6, with 7 bases that match TRBD1. The V gene end was trimmed by 3 bases and the J gene end by 7 bases; junction bases not matched to a gene: 6. This CDR3 comprises 15 residues. Germline values: CDR1 MNHEY, CDR2 SMNVEV (reference sequence). CDR3 protein: CASSLSGTANSPLHF. DNA of the CDR3: TGTGCCAGCAGTTTGTCCGGGACAGCGAATTCACCCCTCCACTTT.

This clone occurred once. V is TRBV13 and J is TRBJ1-2; 7 bases match TRBD1. The CDR3 length is 15 residues. CDR1 and CDR2 from the germline V gene are PRHDT and FYEKMQ (reference sequence). V was clipped by 4 bases and J by 4 bases; unmatched bases: 9. CDR3 nucleotides: TGTGCCAGCAGCTCCCGGACAGGAGTGATCTATGGCTACACCTTC. Encoded protein: CASSSRTGVIYGYTF.

V and J are TRBV6-5 and TRBJ1-6, with TRBD1 matching 9 bases. There are 15 residues in the CDR3. The V gene end was trimmed by 6 bases and the J gene end by 5 bases; junction bases not matched to a gene: 5. Germline CDR1 MNHEY, CDR2 SVGAGI. In DNA, the CDR3 is TGTGCCAGCAGCCACGGACAGGGGAATAATTCACCCCTCCACTTT. It encodes CASSHGQGNNSPLHF.

The chain links TRBV4-2 to TRBJ2-7, with 7 bases identical to TRBD2. Unmatched junction bases numbered 19, after V lost 0 bases and J lost 2 bases. CDR3 length equals 20 residues. From germline, CDR1 is LGHNA and CDR2 YNFKEQ. Here the CDR3 reads CASSQESGLVRSLRTYEQYF. The CDR3 DNA sequence: TGTGCCAGCAGCCAAGAGTCCGGACTAGTCAGGTCCCTGAGAACCTACGAGCAGTACTTC.

This chain joins TRBV2 and TRBJ2-3, with 14 bases lining up with TRBD2. The CDR3 has 22 amino acids. Germline V gives CDR1 SNHLY, CDR2 FYNNEI. The V and J ends lost 4 bases and 0 bases, in that order; junction bases with no gene match: 18. DNA for the CDR3: TGTGCCAGCAGTGTCGGATACTTTTTAGGGACTAGCGGGGGAACTAGCACAGATACGCAGTATTTT. Its translation is CASSVGYFLGTSGGTSTDTQYF.

This chain connects TRBV7-9 to TRBJ2-1; D gene unclear. V lost 1 base and J 7 bases, leaving 5 bases between the germline ends. The germline gives CDR1 SEHNR, CDR2 FQNEAQ (reference sequence). This CDR3 is 12 amino acids long. CDR3 nucleotides: TGTGCCAGCAGCTTAGTCCCAAATGAGCAGTTCTTC. Protein sequence: CASSLVPNEQFF.

V is TRBV11-2 and J is TRBJ1-2; D is perhaps TRBD1 (5 bases). CDR1 is SGHAT, CDR2 FQNNGV, per germline. Trimming took 5 bases from V and 7 from J, leaving 17 bases between them. This CDR3 contains 14 residues. This CDR3 reads CASSQAREISGYTF. The CDR3 region has the DNA TGTGCCAGCAGCCAAGCCAGGGAAATCAGTGGCTACACCTTC.

CDR3 loop: CASSEAGTVGPKAFF. The CDR3 DNA reads TGTGCCAGCAGTGAAGCCGGGACAGTAGGGCCTAAAGCTTTCTTT. This chain joins TRBV2 and TRBJ1-1, with 7 bases that match TRBD1. The V segment lost 0 bases and the J segment 9 bases; nucleotides outside the gene matches: 10. CDR1 is SNHLY, CDR2 FYNNEI, per germline. The CDR3 loop spans 15 amino acids.

This sequence joins TRBV27 and TRBJ2-7, with D possibly being TRBD1 (6 bases). The germline gives CDR1 MNHEY, CDR2 SMNVEV (reference sequence). V was shortened by 5 bases and J by 1 base, with 15 bases between the two germline ends. This CDR3 region has 15 residues. The CDR3 DNA follows: TGTGCCAGCAGTACAAACAGGGTGGGGTCCTACGAGCAGTACTTC. This sequence encodes CASSTNRVGSYEQYF.

The genes are TRBV3-1 (or the pseudogene TRBV3-2) and TRBJ2-1, with a tentative D call TRBD2 (6 bases). CDR1 is LGHDT and CDR2 is YNNKEL in the germline V gene (reference sequence). Trimming shortened V by 2 bases and J by 16 bases, and 18 bases separated the two germline ends. This CDR3 is built from 13 residues. CDR3 protein: CASSQWNGGPLFF. CDR3 in DNA: TGTGCCAGCAGCCAATGGAATGGAGGGCCCTTATTCTTC.

V is TRBV11-2 and J is TRBJ1-1, with D possibly matching TRBD1 (5 bases). CDR1 and CDR2 (germline): SGHAT, FQNNGV. V gave up 5 bases and J gave up 1 base, with 8 bases separating them. This CDR3 contains 13 residues. CDR3 in amino acids: CASSPGGNTEAFF. The CDR3, as DNA: TGTGCCAGCAGCCCGGGGGGGAACACTGAAGCTTTCTTT.

The chain uses TRBV7-9 and TRBJ2-3; 8 bases align to TRBD2. Per germline, CDR1 SEHNR and CDR2 FQNEAQ (reference sequence). With V trimmed by 1 base and J by 1 base, 4 bases remained unmatched. This CDR3 has 16 amino acids. The CDR3 loop is CASSLGLAGRTDTQYF. The CDR3 region has the DNA TGTGCCAGCAGCTTAGGGCTAGCGGGCCGCACAGATACGCAGTATTTT.

The gene calls are TRBV5-1 and TRBJ1-3, with 7 bases fitting TRBD1. The CDR3 is 16 amino acids. With V trimmed by 0 bases and J by 1 base, 4 bases remained unmatched. The germline CDR1 and CDR2 sequences are SGHRS and YFSETQ. CDR3 nucleotides: TGCGCCAGCAGCTTGGACAGGGGCCTATCTGGAAACACCATATATTTT. Its protein is CASSLDRGLSGNTIYF. Supplemented by reference TRBV5-1 and TRBJ1-3, the full variable domain reads KAGVTQTPRYLIKTRGQQVTLSCSPISGHRSVSWYQQTPGQGLQFLFEYFSETQRNKGNFPGRFSGRQFSNSRSEMNVSTLELGDSALYLCASSLDRGLSGNTIYFGEGSWLTVV.

J is TRBJ2-3 and V is TRBV5-1; 8 bases align to TRBD2. CDR3 length: 18 amino acids. In germline, CDR1 is SGHRS, CDR2 YFSETQ. The V gene end was trimmed by 1 base and the J gene end by 2 bases; junction bases not matched to a gene: 12. CDR3 in amino acids: CASSLSFPGGGPTDTQYF. CDR3 nucleotide sequence: TGCGCCAGCAGCTTGTCCTTTCCAGGCGGGGGGCCCACAGATACGCAGTATTTT.

The V gene is TRBV30, the J gene TRBJ2-3, with 8 bases aligning to TRBD2. Trimming cost V 0 bases and J 4 bases; bases outside gene matches: 3. The CDR3 is made up of 14 amino acids. Germline lookup yields CDR1 GTSNPN and CDR2 SVGIG (reference sequence). Written as DNA, the CDR3 is TGTGCCTGGAGTGTACTCGGGGGGGCAGATACGCAGTATTTT. It codes for CAWSVLGGADTQYF.

This chain links TRBV10-2 with TRBJ1-5; D ambiguous. CDR3 size: 13 residues. V shed 2 bases and J shed 4 bases, with 6 bases lying between them. Germline CDR1 and CDR2: WSHSY and SAAADI. The CDR3 DNA reads as TGCGCCAGCAGTGAGAACGGGAATCAGCCCCAGCATTTT. The encoded protein is CASSENGNQPQHF.